This is a list of T cell receptor beta chains from one sample in a study of human T cells and chemical hapten exposure. TCRdb processed the RACE reads anew with MiXCR; each CDR3 protein has one entry. The table includes 95,000 or so distinct CDR3 sequences, over 10% detected once. Sequenced material: whole blood, taken in connection with sensitization to the hapten diphenylcyclopropenone (DPC). These receptors all come from a woman aged 35 to 49 with alopecia areata. Some clones in this sample may be carry-over from other donors' samples. CDR3s include the opening cysteine and the closing phenylalanine or tryptophan. The D gene is left open where the match is weak. Some rows have no size entry. The others give once, few or many, or a class for an expanded clone.

clone size: .
D gene: .
V gene: TRBV15
J gene: TRBJ2-7
CDR3 DNA: TGTGCCATCGGACATCCCAATTACGAGCAGTACTTC
CDR3 protein: CAIGHPNYEQYF

clone size: many
D gene: TRBD1
V gene: TRBV11-2
J gene: TRBJ1-1
CDR3 DNA: TGTGCCAGCAGCCTTGGGACAGAACTGAACACTGAAGCTTTCTTT
CDR3 protein: CASSLGTELNTEAFF

clone size: many
D gene: .
V gene: TRBV20-1
J gene: TRBJ2-1
CDR3 DNA: TGCAGTGCTAGAGTAGACAGGCTCTACAATGAGCAGTTCTTC
CDR3 protein: CSARVDRLYNEQFF

clone size: few
D gene: TRBD1
V gene: TRBV6-2/TRBV6-3
J gene: TRBJ2-7
CDR3 DNA: TGTGCCGGCGCCGGACAGGGAACCTACGAGCAGTACTTC
CDR3 protein: CAGAGQGTYEQYF

clone size: few
D gene: .
V gene: TRBV25-1
J gene: TRBJ1-4
CDR3 DNA: TGTGCCAGCAGTGGGCAGCAGGGTGAAAAACTGTTTTTT
CDR3 protein: CASSGQQGEKLFF

clone size: .
D gene: .
V gene: TRBV29-1
J gene: TRBJ2-2
CDR3 DNA: TGCAGCGTAACAGGGATCGCGAACACCGGGGAGCTGTTTTTT
CDR3 protein: CSVTGIANTGELFF

clone size: few
D gene: .
V gene: TRBV7-6
J gene: TRBJ2-4
CDR3 DNA: TGTGCCAGCAGCTTAGGGGGAATAGCTTCGGGAAACATTCAGTACTTC
CDR3 protein: CASSLGGIASGNIQYF

clone size: few
D gene: .
V gene: TRBV20-1
J gene: TRBJ2-1
CDR3 DNA: TGCAGTGCTTTTGCACCTAGCGCGAGCTCCTACAATGAGCAGTTCTTC
CDR3 protein: CSAFAPSASSYNEQFF

clone size: few
D gene: .
V gene: TRBV18
J gene: TRBJ2-1
CDR3 DNA: TGTGCCAGCTCACATGACACTTACAATGAGCAGTTCTTC
CDR3 protein: CASSHDTYNEQFF

clone size: many
D gene: .
V gene: TRBV29-1
J gene: TRBJ1-1
CDR3 DNA: TGCAGCGGGCAGGACTTCAACACTGAAGCTTTCTTT
CDR3 protein: CSGQDFNTEAFF

clone size: many
D gene: .
V gene: TRBV12-3/TRBV12-4
J gene: TRBJ1-3
CDR3 DNA: TGTGCCAGCAGTCTTCGGCAGGCGAGCTCTGGAAACACCATATATTTT
CDR3 protein: CASSLRQASSGNTIYF

clone size: few
D gene: .
V gene: TRBV27
J gene: TRBJ1-1
CDR3 DNA: TGTGCCGCGAGACGGGGGGCGGCTAACACTGAAGCTTTCTTT
CDR3 protein: CAARRGAANTEAFF

clone size: many
D gene: .
V gene: TRBV5-4
J gene: TRBJ1-6
CDR3 DNA: TGTGCCAGCAGCTTGGGGAGCTCCTATAATTCACCCCTCCACTTT
CDR3 protein: CASSLGSSYNSPLHF

clone size: few
D gene: .
V gene: TRBV7-2
J gene: TRBJ2-5
CDR3 DNA: TGTGCCAGCAGCTTAAGAGACAGGCAAGAGACCCAGTACTTC
CDR3 protein: CASSLRDRQETQYF

clone size: .
D gene: .
V gene: TRBV2
J gene: TRBJ1-1
CDR3 DNA: TGTGCCAGCAGTGAACGTCGGGGGGAGAACACTGAAGCTTTCTTT
CDR3 protein: CASSERRGENTEAFF

clone size: few
D gene: .
V gene: TRBV6-1
J gene: TRBJ1-1
CDR3 DNA: TGTGCCAGCAGTAGAACAGCGGACACTGAAGCTTTCTTT
CDR3 protein: CASSRTADTEAFF

clone size: .
D gene: TRBD1
V gene: TRBV28
J gene: TRBJ1-2
CDR3 DNA: TGTGCCAGCAGGATGACAGGGCGGGATGGCTACACCTTC
CDR3 protein: CASRMTGRDGYTF

clone size: many
D gene: .
V gene: TRBV6-1
J gene: TRBJ2-2
CDR3 DNA: TGTGCCAGCAGGAGTCAGGGGAACACCGGGGAGCTGTTTTTT
CDR3 protein: CASRSQGNTGELFF

clone size: .
D gene: TRBD2
V gene: TRBV25-1
J gene: TRBJ2-5
CDR3 DNA: TGTGCCAGCAGTACCCCGGGACTAAAAGAGACCCAGTACTTC
CDR3 protein: CASSTPGLKETQYF

clone size: .
D gene: .
V gene: TRBV28
J gene: TRBJ2-7
CDR3 DNA: TGTGCCAGCGCGGCCGGCGGATTCTACGAGCAGTACTTC
CDR3 protein: CASAAGGFYEQYF